This T cell receptor beta chain was observed in a study of cytomegalovirus exposure and HLA in healthy donors. General study results and limits: It was approximately 150 TCR beta chains that were listed as cytomegalovirus-associated. When a later analysis compared HLA-associated TCR beta chains with equally common others, the HLA-associated chains turned out to be more clonally expanded and to have lower generation probabilities. The presence/absence work took it that sequencing depth was about the same across donors. Among the most significant clusters, several appeared linked to common viral pathogens in a later analysis.

This clone was recorded a few times. What it recognizes is unknown. The PCR was carried out with 60 Vbeta primers and 13 Jbeta primers. Assay used: immunoSEQ multiplex PCR; TCRdb lists only in-frame clones, some missing. Of under 200,000 clones in the sample, around 80% were seen once. The CDR3 runs 16 residues. Trimming took 1 base from V and 1 from J, leaving 12 bases between them. Germline V CDR1 and CDR2: SGHAT, FQNNGV. This chain uses TRBV11-2 with TRBJ2-3, with D possibly TRBD1 on 6 matching bases. Sequenced input: PBMCs. The source is a woman in her thirties or forties in good health and CMV-seropositive. CDR3: CASSLGQAPRTDTQYF. DNA of the CDR3: TGTGCCAGCAGCTTAGGACAGGCCCCCCGCACAGATACGCAGTATTTT.